A selection of T cell receptor beta chains follows, all from one sample in a study of blood T cells in healthy people across ages. TCRdb passed the 5' RACE reads through MiXCR, listing each CDR3 protein once. Counted here are roughly 500,000 distinct CDR3 sequences, 25% to 30% occurring once; the ten biggest clones make up around 20%. Source material: blood. These receptors all come from a woman between 70 and 85 years old in good health. Both conserved end residues are part of each CDR3. The order of the fields is clone size, J gene, D gene, V gene, CDR3 protein, CDR3 DNA. A D gene is named only where the DNA matches it firmly. Clone size is given for some rows only: seen once, a few or many times, or a class if the clone is expanded.

abundance: few
j_gene: TRBJ2-7
d_gene: .
v_gene: TRBV24-1
CDR3aa: CATSTYGSISYEQYF
CDR3nt: TGTGCCACCAGCACGTACGGGTCCATCTCCTACGAGCAGTACTTC

abundance: .
j_gene: TRBJ2-5
d_gene: TRBD2
v_gene: TRBV4-3
CDR3aa: CASSQWGGSGQETQYF
CDR3nt: TGCGCCAGCAGCCAATGGGGCGGGAGTGGCCAAGAGACCCAGTACTTC

abundance: .
j_gene: TRBJ2-5
d_gene: .
v_gene: TRBV20-1
CDR3aa: CSARRLEGEETQYF
CDR3nt: TGCAGTGCCAGACGCCTAGAGGGGGAGGAGACCCAGTACTTC

abundance: .
j_gene: TRBJ2-2
d_gene: .
v_gene: TRBV6-5
CDR3aa: CASSLRGAGTGELFF
CDR3nt: TGTGCCAGCAGTCTCCGGGGGGCGGGCACCGGGGAGCTGTTTTTT

abundance: .
j_gene: TRBJ2-3
d_gene: TRBD2
v_gene: TRBV29-1
CDR3aa: CSAAGGLWPTDTQYF
CDR3nt: TGCAGCGCCGCGGGAGGGCTTTGGCCGACAGATACGCAGTATTTT

abundance: few
j_gene: TRBJ2-7
d_gene: .
v_gene: TRBV20-1
CDR3aa: CSALRRRAGPYEQYF
CDR3nt: TGCAGTGCCTTAAGGCGGAGGGCAGGCCCCTACGAGCAGTACTTC

abundance: few
j_gene: TRBJ1-5
d_gene: .
v_gene: TRBV6-6
CDR3aa: CASSLARTRSNQPQHF
CDR3nt: TGTGCCAGCAGTTTAGCCCGGACAAGGAGCAATCAGCCCCAGCATTTT

abundance: .
j_gene: TRBJ1-1
d_gene: .
v_gene: TRBV6-1
CDR3aa: CASSVKTTEAFF
CDR3nt: TGTGCCAGCAGTGTAAAGACCACTGAAGCTTTCTTT

abundance: .
j_gene: TRBJ1-1
d_gene: .
v_gene: TRBV6-2/TRBV6-3
CDR3aa: CASSYPDGGWNTEAFF
CDR3nt: TGTGCCAGCAGTTACCCTGACGGGGGGTGGAACACTGAAGCTTTCTTT

abundance: .
j_gene: TRBJ2-5
d_gene: .
v_gene: TRBV7-2
CDR3aa: CASSLLLAGQYF
CDR3nt: TGTGCCAGCAGCTTACTCCTAGCAGGCCAGTACTTC